A selection of T cell receptor beta chains follows, all from one sample in a study of control samples from healthy donors and cancer patients. Sequenced by immunoSEQ multiplex PCR; TCRdb stores in-frame clones only, minus some. This table holds approximately 150,000 clones, around 90% found once. Sequencing input: blood. All receptors come from a man younger than 40 in good health. CDR3s include the opening cysteine and the closing phenylalanine or tryptophan. The order of the fields is D gene, CDR3 length, J gene, clone size, V gene, CDR3 protein, CDR3 DNA. The D gene is left open where the match is weak. Not every row has a clone size; where given, it reads once, few, many or a size class.

d_gene: TRBD2; len: 14; j_gene: TRBJ2-3; abundance: -; v_gene: TRBV7-8; CDR3aa: CASILGGSRDTQYF; CDR3nt: TGTGCCAGCATCCTGGGAGGGTCGCGGGATACGCAGTATTTT
d_gene: -; len: 14; j_gene: TRBJ2-5; abundance: once; v_gene: TRBV5-4; CDR3aa: CASSLPQERETQYF; CDR3nt: TGTGCCAGCAGCTTGCCTCAAGAGCGGGAGACCCAGTACTTC
d_gene: -; len: 13; j_gene: TRBJ1-1; abundance: -; v_gene: TRBV7-3; CDR3aa: CASSPQGGTEAFF; CDR3nt: TGTGCCAGCAGCCCCCAGGGCGGCACTGAAGCTTTCTTT
d_gene: -; len: 15; j_gene: TRBJ1-2; abundance: -; v_gene: TRBV7-2; CDR3aa: CASSLLTYINYGYTF; CDR3nt: TGTGCCAGCAGCTTATTGACATATATTAACTATGGCTACACCTTC
d_gene: TRBD1; len: 16; j_gene: TRBJ2-6; abundance: -; v_gene: TRBV7-2; CDR3aa: CASSANRGSGANVLTF; CDR3nt: TGTGCCAGCAGCGCGAACAGGGGATCTGGGGCCAACGTCCTGACTTTC
d_gene: -; len: 13; j_gene: TRBJ1-5; abundance: -; v_gene: TRBV5-6; CDR3aa: CASSLGGGQPQHF; CDR3nt: TGTGCCAGCAGCTTAGGGGGAGGTCAGCCCCAGCATTTT
d_gene: -; len: 14; j_gene: TRBJ1-2; abundance: -; v_gene: TRBV7-2; CDR3aa: CASSFAGTMGGYTF; CDR3nt: TGTGCCAGCAGCTTTGCCGGGACTATGGGCGGCTACACCTTC
d_gene: -; len: 14; j_gene: TRBJ2-7; abundance: -; v_gene: TRBV6-5; CDR3aa: CASILDQGRRVQYF; CDR3nt: TGTGCCAGCATCCTAGACCAGGGACGAAGGGTGCAGTACTTC
d_gene: TRBD1; len: 15; j_gene: TRBJ2-1; abundance: -; v_gene: TRBV6-1; CDR3aa: CASSDDRGNYNEQFF; CDR3nt: TGTGCCAGCAGTGATGACAGGGGCAATTACAATGAGCAGTTCTTC
d_gene: -; len: 16; j_gene: TRBJ1-1; abundance: -; v_gene: TRBV29-1; CDR3aa: CSALGYRAVMNTEAFF; CDR3nt: TGCAGCGCCCTGGGCTACAGGGCGGTTATGAACACTGAAGCTTTCTTT
d_gene: -; len: 15; j_gene: TRBJ1-6; abundance: -; v_gene: TRBV5-1; CDR3aa: CASSQAQGLFSPLHF; CDR3nt: TGCGCCAGCAGCCAAGCACAGGGTCTTTTTTCACCCCTCCACTTT
d_gene: -; len: 14; j_gene: TRBJ1-6; abundance: -; v_gene: TRBV10-3; CDR3aa: CAIRGTRDNSPLHF; CDR3nt: TGTGCCATCAGGGGGACAAGAGATAATTCACCCCTCCACTTT
d_gene: -; len: 17; j_gene: TRBJ1-2; abundance: -; v_gene: TRBV4-1; CDR3aa: CASSQDPRLRASYGYTF; CDR3nt: TGCGCCAGCAGCCAAGATCCCCGTCTGAGGGCTAGCTATGGCTACACCTTC
d_gene: TRBD1; len: 15; j_gene: TRBJ2-3; abundance: -; v_gene: TRBV6-5; CDR3aa: CASRRGQGGTDTQYF; CDR3nt: TGTGCCAGCAGGAGGGGACAGGGAGGCACAGATACGCAGTATTTT
d_gene: TRBD1; len: 16; j_gene: TRBJ2-3; abundance: -; v_gene: TRBV6-6; CDR3aa: CASSDSWGQDTDTQYF; CDR3nt: TGTGCCAGCAGCGACTCCTGGGGACAGGACACAGATACGCAGTATTTT
d_gene: TRBD2; len: 18; j_gene: TRBJ2-7; abundance: -; v_gene: TRBV19; CDR3aa: CASSPKGITGTRGAEQYF; CDR3nt: TGTGCCAGTAGTCCAAAGGGGATAACCGGGACTAGAGGGGCCGAGCAGTACTTC
d_gene: -; len: 14; j_gene: TRBJ2-7; abundance: few; v_gene: TRBV3-1/TRBV3-2; CDR3aa: CASSRTQAAYEQYF; CDR3nt: TGTGCCAGCAGCCGTACACAGGCTGCCTACGAGCAGTACTTC
d_gene: -; len: 13; j_gene: TRBJ2-7; abundance: -; v_gene: TRBV5-8; CDR3aa: CASMLTGTYEQYF; CDR3nt: TGTGCCAGCATGCTGACGGGGACCTACGAGCAGTACTTC
d_gene: -; len: 15; j_gene: TRBJ2-1; abundance: -; v_gene: TRBV7-9; CDR3aa: CASSPPGPSGNEQFF; CDR3nt: TGTGCCAGCAGTCCCCCGGGTCCTTCGGGCAATGAGCAGTTCTTC
d_gene: -; len: 14; j_gene: TRBJ2-7; abundance: -; v_gene: TRBV7-2; CDR3aa: CASSPWGPSYEQYF; CDR3nt: TGTGCCAGCAGCCCATGGGGCCCCTCCTACGAGCAGTACTTC
d_gene: -; len: 12; j_gene: TRBJ1-2; abundance: few; v_gene: TRBV7-3; CDR3aa: CASSLGQSGYTF; CDR3nt: TGTGCCAGCAGCTTAGGGCAGAGTGGCTACACCTTC
d_gene: -; len: 15; j_gene: TRBJ2-3; abundance: once; v_gene: TRBV5-1; CDR3aa: CASSLWGDRSDTQYF; CDR3nt: TGCGCCAGCAGCCTTTGGGGGGATAGGTCAGATACGCAGTATTTT
d_gene: -; len: 12; j_gene: TRBJ2-1; abundance: -; v_gene: TRBV15; CDR3aa: CATESTYNEQFF; CDR3nt: TGTGCCACCGAGTCGACCTACAATGAGCAGTTCTTC
d_gene: -; len: 17; j_gene: TRBJ2-7; abundance: -; v_gene: TRBV3-1/TRBV3-2; CDR3aa: CASSQPKAKTATYEQYF; CDR3nt: TGTGCCAGCAGCCAACCCAAAGCCAAGACAGCCACCTACGAGCAGTACTTC
d_gene: -; len: 13; j_gene: TRBJ1-1; abundance: -; v_gene: TRBV30; CDR3aa: CAWTRNTGTEAFF; CDR3nt: TGTGCCTGGACGAGGAATACGGGCACTGAAGCTTTCTTT
d_gene: TRBD2; len: 15; j_gene: TRBJ2-1; abundance: -; v_gene: TRBV11-2; CDR3aa: CASSLSGSSYNEQFF; CDR3nt: TGTGCCAGCAGCCTAAGCGGGAGCTCCTACAATGAGCAGTTCTTC
d_gene: -; len: 14; j_gene: TRBJ1-1; abundance: once; v_gene: TRBV10-3; CDR3aa: CAISNVGANTEAFF; CDR3nt: TGTGCCATCAGTAACGTGGGGGCGAACACTGAAGCTTTCTTT
d_gene: TRBD2; len: 15; j_gene: TRBJ2-7; abundance: -; v_gene: TRBV11-3; CDR3aa: CASATSGASSYEQYF; CDR3nt: TGTGCCAGCGCGACTAGCGGGGCCAGCTCCTACGAGCAGTACTTC
d_gene: TRBD1; len: 15; j_gene: TRBJ2-7; abundance: -; v_gene: TRBV5-4; CDR3aa: CASSPTRDSSYEQYF; CDR3nt: TGTGCCAGCAGCCCCACACGGGACAGTTCCTACGAGCAGTACTTC
d_gene: -; len: 19; j_gene: TRBJ2-3; abundance: -; v_gene: TRBV6-1; CDR3aa: CASSEETGGALLSTDTQYF; CDR3nt: TGTGCCAGCAGTGAAGAAACAGGGGGGGCTTTACTAAGCACAGATACGCAGTATTTT
d_gene: -; len: 13; j_gene: TRBJ2-2; abundance: -; v_gene: TRBV9; CDR3aa: CASRGAGTGELFF; CDR3nt: TGTGCCAGCAGGGGGGCGGGCACCGGGGAGCTGTTTTTT
d_gene: -; len: 15; j_gene: TRBJ1-5; abundance: -; v_gene: TRBV7-8; CDR3aa: CASSLEGNSNQPQHF; CDR3nt: TGTGCCAGCAGCTTAGAAGGGAATAGCAATCAGCCCCAGCATTTT
d_gene: -; len: 15; j_gene: TRBJ2-7; abundance: -; v_gene: TRBV7-2; CDR3aa: CASSLERVPSYEQYF; CDR3nt: TGTGCCAGCAGCTTAGAGAGGGTCCCCTCCTACGAGCAGTACTTC
d_gene: -; len: 13; j_gene: TRBJ1-1; abundance: -; v_gene: TRBV19; CDR3aa: CASSIDGNTEAFF; CDR3nt: TGTGCCAGTAGTATTGACGGTAACACTGAAGCTTTCTTT
d_gene: TRBD1; len: 14; j_gene: TRBJ2-7; abundance: -; v_gene: TRBV3-1/TRBV3-2; CDR3aa: CASSQGDRVYEQYF; CDR3nt: TGTGCCAGCAGCCAAGGTGACAGGGTCTACGAGCAGTACTTC
d_gene: -; len: 15; j_gene: TRBJ2-1; abundance: -; v_gene: TRBV4-3; CDR3aa: CASMQWGGRGDEQFF; CDR3nt: TGCGCCAGCATGCAATGGGGAGGCAGGGGGGATGAGCAGTTCTTC
d_gene: -; len: 13; j_gene: TRBJ2-7; abundance: -; v_gene: TRBV2; CDR3aa: CASWLDGSYEQYF; CDR3nt: TGTGCCAGCTGGCTAGACGGCTCCTACGAGCAGTACTTC
d_gene: -; len: 14; j_gene: TRBJ1-2; abundance: -; v_gene: TRBV5-1; CDR3aa: CASSSAGADYGYTF; CDR3nt: TGCGCCAGCAGCTCTGCGGGGGCGGACTATGGCTACACCTTC
d_gene: -; len: 16; j_gene: TRBJ1-1; abundance: -; v_gene: TRBV18; CDR3aa: CASSPGAGYSVTEAFF; CDR3nt: TGTGCCAGCTCACCCGGGGCAGGGTACTCGGTCACTGAAGCTTTCTTT
d_gene: TRBD1; len: 13; j_gene: TRBJ2-5; abundance: -; v_gene: TRBV29-1; CDR3aa: CSPEPGGCETQYF; CDR3nt: TGCAGCCCTGAGCCAGGGGGCTGTGAGACCCAGTACTTC
d_gene: -; len: 16; j_gene: TRBJ2-3; abundance: few; v_gene: TRBV21-1; CDR3aa: CASSKARDRRTDTQYF; CDR3nt: TGTGCCAGCAGCAAAGCCCGCGACAGGCGCACAGATACGCAGTATTTT
d_gene: -; len: 16; j_gene: TRBJ1-3; abundance: -; v_gene: TRBV9; CDR3aa: CASSRDRATTGNTIYF; CDR3nt: TGTGCCAGCAGCCGAGACAGAGCTACTACTGGAAACACCATATATTTT
d_gene: -; len: 13; j_gene: TRBJ1-1; abundance: -; v_gene: TRBV5-4; CDR3aa: CASSPGTSTEAFF; CDR3nt: TGTGCCAGCAGCCCTGGGACCTCCACTGAAGCTTTCTTT
d_gene: -; len: 13; j_gene: TRBJ2-3; abundance: -; v_gene: TRBV18; CDR3aa: CASSPTATDTQYF; CDR3nt: TGTGCCAGCTCACCGACAGCTACAGATACGCAGTATTTT
d_gene: -; len: 12; j_gene: TRBJ2-7; abundance: -; v_gene: TRBV11-2; CDR3aa: CASSPEGNEQYF; CDR3nt: TGTGCCAGCAGCCCAGAGGGGAACGAGCAGTACTTC
d_gene: -; len: 15; j_gene: TRBJ2-5; abundance: -; v_gene: TRBV14; CDR3aa: CASSQAGRGWETQYF; CDR3nt: TGTGCCAGCAGCCAAGCGGGCAGGGGATGGGAGACCCAGTACTTC